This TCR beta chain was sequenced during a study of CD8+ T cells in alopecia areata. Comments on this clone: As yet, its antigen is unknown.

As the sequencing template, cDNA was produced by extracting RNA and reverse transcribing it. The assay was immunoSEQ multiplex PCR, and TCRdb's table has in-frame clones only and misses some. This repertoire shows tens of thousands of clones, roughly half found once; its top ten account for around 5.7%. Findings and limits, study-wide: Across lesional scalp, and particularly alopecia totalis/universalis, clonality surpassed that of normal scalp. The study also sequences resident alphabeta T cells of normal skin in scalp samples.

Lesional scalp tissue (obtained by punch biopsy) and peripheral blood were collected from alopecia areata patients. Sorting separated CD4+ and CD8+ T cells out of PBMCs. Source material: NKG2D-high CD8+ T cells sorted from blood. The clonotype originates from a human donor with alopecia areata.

The CDR3 region is CASSPHTDTQYF. CDR3 DNA sequence: TGCGCCAGCAGCCCCCACACAGATACGCAGTATTTT. The chain is built from TRBV5-1 and TRBJ2-3; D remains unclear. This CDR3 has 12 residues. Germline CDR1 reads SGHRS; CDR2 reads YFSETQ. Trimming removed 4 bases from V and 2 bases from J, with 5 bases in between.